This record covers a single TCR beta chain. No antigen is known for it. The data originate from a study of OX40 agonist ivuxolimab in advanced cancers. The protocol was immunoSEQ multiplex PCR, while the TCRdb copy is restricted to in-frame clones and leaves out a portion. This sample has around 25,000 clones, with roughly four fifths found just once. CDR1 is SQVTM, CDR2 ANQGSEA, per germline. CDR3 length: 13 amino acids. The germline V and J ends were trimmed by 4 bases and 5 bases, with 12 bases remaining between them. Findings and limits, study-wide: Average numbers of expanded clones were greater in CD8+ T cells than in CD4+.

The V call is TRBV29-1, the J call TRBJ1-5; no reliable D call. This sequence originates from an adult with an advanced solid tumor such as melanoma, head and neck, liver or kidney cancer. The sequencing here drew on CD4+ or CD8+ T cells sorted from blood, taken in a trial of the OX40 agonist ivuxolimab. The CDR3 region has the DNA TGCAGCGTTGTAGCGGGATTTGATCAGCCCCAGCATTTT. It specifies CSVVAGFDQPQHF. The full variable domain, its missing parts supplied by reference TRBV29-1 and TRBJ1-5, is SAVISQKPSRDICQRGTSLTIQCQVDSQVTMMFWYRQQPGQSLTLIATANQGSEATYESGFVIDKFPISRPNLTFSTLTVSNMSPEDSSIYLCSVVAGFDQPQHFGDGTRLSIL.